A selection of T cell receptor beta chains follows, all from one sample in a study of OX40 agonist ivuxolimab in advanced cancers. The table came from immunoSEQ multiplex PCR; TCRdb's copy has only in-frame clones and leaves some out. The table has 80,000 to 100,000 clones, about 88% seen once; the top ten hold roughly 0.8%. The sequenced sample was CD4+ or CD8+ T cells sorted from blood, obtained in a trial of the OX40 agonist ivuxolimab. These receptors all come from an adult with an advanced solid tumor such as melanoma, head and neck, liver or kidney cancer. Both conserved end residues are part of each CDR3. A D gene is named only where the DNA matches it firmly. Clone size, where shown, is once, few, many, or a class for clones that have expanded.

TGTGCCAGCAGCTTAGTTCTGGACGATACGCAGTATTTT | CASSLVLDDTQYF | TRBJ2-3 | 13 | . | TRBV7-9 | .
TGCGCCAGCAGCTTGACCAGTCCCCTGGCTGAAGCTTTCTTT | CASSLTSPLAEAFF | TRBJ1-1 | 14 | . | TRBV5-1 | .
TGCAGCGTTGAAGTAGCGGGAGGTTCCTACAATGAGCAGTTCTTC | CSVEVAGGSYNEQFF | TRBJ2-1 | 15 | once | TRBV29-1 | TRBD2
TGTGCCAGCAGCTTTACCGGGACAGGGGGCCCTCAGCCCCAGCATTTT | CASSFTGTGGPQPQHF | TRBJ1-5 | 16 | . | TRBV5-6 | TRBD1
TGCGCCAGCAGCTTCGAGGGGGGAGAGACCCAGTACTTC | CASSFEGGETQYF | TRBJ2-5 | 13 | . | TRBV5-1 | .
TGTGCCAGCAGCTTAGTACTGGTCCAGCCAGCGCGGGGAAACACCATATATTTT | CASSLVLVQPARGNTIYF | TRBJ1-3 | 18 | once | TRBV11-2 | .
TGTGCCAGCAGCTCCGTTGCGCCCGGGGAGCTGTTTTTT | CASSSVAPGELFF | TRBJ2-2 | 13 | . | TRBV7-3 | .
TGCGCCAGCAGCTTGGAAGGGGACTATGGCTACACCTTC | CASSLEGDYGYTF | TRBJ1-2 | 13 | . | TRBV5-1 | .
TGTGCCAGCAGGTCCCGGGACAGACTTATCCGTGGCTACACCTTC | CASRSRDRLIRGYTF | TRBJ1-2 | 15 | . | TRBV6-5 | TRBD1
TGTGCCAGCAGTTTATTATCTGGGCAACTCGAGAATGGCTACACCTTC | CASSLLSGQLENGYTF | TRBJ1-2 | 16 | . | TRBV28 | .
TGTGCCAGTAGTAGCAGGGTGTCGCCTGAAGCTTTCTTT | CASSSRVSPEAFF | TRBJ1-1 | 13 | . | TRBV19 | .
TGTGCCAGCACCTTCGGGACTAGCGGGGTGAGCACAGATACGCAGTATTTT | CASTFGTSGVSTDTQYF | TRBJ2-3 | 17 | . | TRBV7-9 | TRBD2
TGTGCCAGCACCTTTACGGGGAATCAGCCCCAGCATTTT | CASTFTGNQPQHF | TRBJ1-5 | 13 | . | TRBV6-6 | .
TGTGCCAGCGGGACCTCTTGGGGTGAAAAACTGTTTTTT | CASGTSWGEKLFF | TRBJ1-4 | 13 | . | TRBV6-7 | .
TGTGCCAGCAGCATTGACAGGGATTCACTCTTC | CASSIDRDSLF | TRBJ2-7 | 11 | . | TRBV2 | TRBD1
TGTGCCAGCAGTTACAGGACTAGCGGACTTCAAGAGACCCAGTACTTC | CASSYRTSGLQETQYF | TRBJ2-5 | 16 | . | TRBV6-5 | TRBD2
TGTGCCAGCAGCCCGGGGGGGGACTTTTGGGATAGCAATCAGCCCCAGCATTTT | CASSPGGDFWDSNQPQHF | TRBJ1-5 | 18 | once | TRBV7-2 | .
TGCAGCGTTGAAAGGGTACCAGCTGAAGCTTTCTTT | CSVERVPAEAFF | TRBJ1-1 | 12 | . | TRBV29-1 | .
TGCAGCGTTTCCCGGACTAGTGGGGTCCTGGGTGAGCAGTTCTTC | CSVSRTSGVLGEQFF | TRBJ2-1 | 15 | . | TRBV29-1 | TRBD2
TGTGCCAGCAGCTCGGGACAGGCAGTCTATGGCTACACCTTC | CASSSGQAVYGYTF | TRBJ1-2 | 14 | . | TRBV5-4 | TRBD1